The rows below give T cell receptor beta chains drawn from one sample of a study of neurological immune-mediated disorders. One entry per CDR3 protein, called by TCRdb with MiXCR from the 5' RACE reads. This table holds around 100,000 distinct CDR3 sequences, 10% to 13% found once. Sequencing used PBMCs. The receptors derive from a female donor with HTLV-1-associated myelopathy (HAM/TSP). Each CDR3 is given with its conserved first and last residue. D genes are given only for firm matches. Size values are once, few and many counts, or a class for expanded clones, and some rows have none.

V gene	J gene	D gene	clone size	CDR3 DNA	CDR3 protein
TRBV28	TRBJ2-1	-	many	TGTGCCAGTGGGGGGTTGGTATACAATGAGCAGTTCTTC	CASGGLVYNEQFF
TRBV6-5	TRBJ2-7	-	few	TGTGCCAGCAGCCTAACGGGGCCTCTCACAGGGTACGAGCAGTACTTC	CASSLTGPLTGYEQYF
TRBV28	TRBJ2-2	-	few	TGTGCCACCGGCGGGACCGGGGAGCTGTTTTTT	CATGGTGELFF
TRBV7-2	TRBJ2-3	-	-	TGTGCCAGCAGCTCCCTCGGGCTTTACAGAACAGATACGCAGTATTTT	CASSSLGLYRTDTQYF
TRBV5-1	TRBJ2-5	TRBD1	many	TGCGCCAGCAGCTGGGGACAGGGCGTGGAAGAGACCCAGTACTTC	CASSWGQGVEETQYF
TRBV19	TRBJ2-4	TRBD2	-	TGTGCCAGTGGTTTCCTGGGACTAACAGAACAGATTCAGTACTTC	CASGFLGLTEQIQYF
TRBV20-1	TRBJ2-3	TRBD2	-	TGCAGTGCTAGAGATGTAGCGGGGGGATCTCAAAAAGATACGCAGTATTTT	CSARDVAGGSQKDTQYF
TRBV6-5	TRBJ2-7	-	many	TGTGCCAGCAGGATGACAGCCACTCATGGCGAGCAGTACTTC	CASRMTATHGEQYF
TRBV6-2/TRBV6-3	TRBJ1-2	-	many	TGTGCCAGCAGTGATAATAGAGGCTACACCTTC	CASSDNRGYTF
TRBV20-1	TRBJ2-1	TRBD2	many	TGCAGTGCTCTAGCGGGGGCGGGAAACAATGAGCAGTTCTTC	CSALAGAGNNEQFF
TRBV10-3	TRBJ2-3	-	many	TGTGCCATCAGTGGACGACAGACGCAGACGGATACGCAGTATTTT	CAISGRQTQTDTQYF
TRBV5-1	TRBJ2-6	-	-	TGCGCCAGCAGCTTCAGGGCCTCTGGGGCCAACGTCCTGACTTTC	CASSFRASGANVLTF
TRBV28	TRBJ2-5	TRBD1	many	TGTGCCAGCTACAGACAGGGAACCGAGACCCAGTACTTC	CASYRQGTETQYF
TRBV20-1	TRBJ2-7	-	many	TGCAGTGCTAGGGGGACGGACTCCTACGAGCAGTACTTC	CSARGTDSYEQYF
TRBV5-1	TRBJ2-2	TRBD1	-	TGCGCCAGCAGCTTGACAGGGGGCAACACCGGGGAGCTGTTTTTT	CASSLTGGNTGELFF
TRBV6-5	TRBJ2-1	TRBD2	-	TGTGCCAGCAACCCGGTGGGGGGGGGCAATGAGCAGTTCTTC	CASNPVGGGNEQFF
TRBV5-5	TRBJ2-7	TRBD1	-	TGTGCCAGCAGCTTGGACAGGGGTAGCTGCGAGCAGTACTTC	CASSLDRGSCEQYF
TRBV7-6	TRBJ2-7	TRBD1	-	TGTGCCAGCTTGGCCGGGACAGGGACCGGCGAGCAGTACTTC	CASLAGTGTGEQYF
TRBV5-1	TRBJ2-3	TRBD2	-	TGCGCCAGCAGCTTAACTAGCGGGGGGGCCTCCGGGGCGCAGTATTTT	CASSLTSGGASGAQYF
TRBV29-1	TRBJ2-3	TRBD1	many	TGCAGCGTTGCCGCGACAGGGTTTTCAGATACGCAGTATTTT	CSVAATGFSDTQYF
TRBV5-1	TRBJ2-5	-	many	TGCGCCAGCAGCTTGGCGGCAGGGGGAGGCGAGACCCAGTACTTC	CASSLAAGGGETQYF
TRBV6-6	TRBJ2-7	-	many	TGTGCCACCGCGGATGTCTACGAGCAGTACTTC	CATADVYEQYF
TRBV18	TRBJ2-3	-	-	TGTGCCAGCTCACCTTTGCAGAGCACAGATACGCAGTATTTT	CASSPLQSTDTQYF
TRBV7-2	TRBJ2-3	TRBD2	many	TGTGCCAGCAGCTTAGTTTGGGCGGGGGGACCCACAGATACGCAGTATTTT	CASSLVWAGGPTDTQYF
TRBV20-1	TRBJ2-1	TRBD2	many	TGCAGTGCTAGACTCTTACTAGCGGGGGTTGGGAATGAGCAGTTCTTC	CSARLLLAGVGNEQFF
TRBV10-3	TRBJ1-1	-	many	TGTGCCATCAGTCAACCGGGGGGCGGGAACACTGAAGCTTTCTTT	CAISQPGGGNTEAFF
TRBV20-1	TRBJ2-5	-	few	TGCAGTGCTGAGTACCAAGAGACCCAGTACTTC	CSAEYQETQYF
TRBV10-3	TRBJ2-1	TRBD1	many	TGTGCCATCAGTGGGACAGGGAAAAATGAGCAGTTCTTC	CAISGTGKNEQFF
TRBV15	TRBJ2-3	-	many	TGTGCTACCAGCATCCTCCTGCGGGGCGGGCGTTCCACAGATACGCAGTATTTT	CATSILLRGGRSTDTQYF
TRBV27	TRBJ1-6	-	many	TGTGCCAGCAGGATGGACGGGTATAATTCACCCCTCCACTTT	CASRMDGYNSPLHF
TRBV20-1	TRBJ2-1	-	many	TGCAGTGCTAGAGATCCTATCTACCCTAACAATGAGCAGTTCTTC	CSARDPIYPNNEQFF
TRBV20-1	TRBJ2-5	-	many	TGCAGTGCTAGATCCTGGGACTGGGAGACCCAGTACTTC	CSARSWDWETQYF
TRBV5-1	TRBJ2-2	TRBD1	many	TGCGCCAGCAGTACTCAGGGGGCGATCGGGGAGCTGTTTTTT	CASSTQGAIGELFF
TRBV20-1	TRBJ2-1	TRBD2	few	TGCAGTGCTCTGGACCCAACTACTAGCGGGGGGGCTCTGGTCAATGAGCAGTTCTTC	CSALDPTTSGGALVNEQFF
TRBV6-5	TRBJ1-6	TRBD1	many	TGTGCCAGCAGAGGACAGGGAGATAATTCACCCCTCCACTTT	CASRGQGDNSPLHF
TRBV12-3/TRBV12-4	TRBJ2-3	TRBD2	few	TGTGCCAGCGCGGGGCTAGCGGGCCCATACTCTGTAACGCAGTATTTT	CASAGLAGPYSVTQYF
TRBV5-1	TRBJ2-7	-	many	TGCGCCAGCAGCTTGGTGGGGGAAGGAACCTACGAGCAGTACTTC	CASSLVGEGTYEQYF
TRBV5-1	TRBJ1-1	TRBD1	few	TGCGCCAGCAGCAGACGACAGGGGGTGACCACTGAAGCTTTCTTT	CASSRRQGVTTEAFF
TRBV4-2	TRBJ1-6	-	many	TGTGCCAGCAGCCAAGATCCTCCGCGGGGGGGCAGGAATTCACCCCTCCACTTT	CASSQDPPRGGRNSPLHF
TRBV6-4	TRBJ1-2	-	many	TGTGCCAGCCCAGAGGGGCTGAGCTACACCTTC	CASPEGLSYTF